This T cell receptor beta chain was sequenced for a study of Graves' ophthalmopathy and Graves' hyperthyroidism. Amplified TCR beta CDR3 regions were obtained using RNA transcripts as template. The workflow started with a first-round RT-PCR run with HTBI primers and then moved on to a second-round multiplex PCR. In TCRdb, the multiplex PCR reads were re-called with MiXCR into one record per CDR3 protein. The sample includes around 1.1 million distinct CDR3 sequences, about 35% of them seen just once. The CDR3 sequence is 13 residues long. Trimming took off 7 bases at V and 2 bases at J, with 11 bases between the two ends. Per the germline V gene, CDR1 is MNHNS and CDR2 is SASEGT. This clonotype has at least ten counts. Its matching antigen is unknown. Other autoimmune disease, uncontrolled infection, pregnancy and lactation led to exclusion. Establishment of the diagnosis relied upon clinical symptoms, serum thyroxine, TRAb, thyroid ultrasound and orbital computed tomography.

Study outcomes and limitations: Among thyroid clonotypes expanded above 0.001 frequency, most also appeared in blood. Stable hyperthyroidism and ophthalmopathy were told apart by a 13-signature model, which achieved 87.88% sensitivity and almost 82% specificity.

The gene calls are TRBV6-1 and TRBJ1-2; no reliable D call. This clonotype originated in an adult man with Graves' hyperthyroidism. The sequenced sample was peripheral blood or thyroid tissue (not recorded which). Written as DNA, the CDR3 is TGTGCCAGCACTTTGGAGGAGAACTATGGCTACACCTTC. Its protein is CASTLEENYGYTF.